These T cell receptor beta chains were read from a single sample in a study of blood T cell repertoires in COVID-19. This table comes from immunoSEQ multiplex PCR, and its TCRdb copy is limited to in-frame clones, with some not included. The repertoire holds about 250,000 clones, with 65% to 90% as singletons. The material sequenced was PBMCs or T cells enriched from blood (not recorded which). The receptors originated from a man younger than 35 who had recovered from COVID-19. The CDR3 runs from the conserved cysteine through the conserved F or W. The D gene is left open where the match is weak. Clone size is shown for a subset of rows, as once, few, many or a class of expanded clone.

D: .; V: TRBV19; length: 14; J: TRBJ2-7; size: .; CDR3: CATKVAGDSYEQYF; DNA: TGTGCCACCAAGGTGGCAGGGGACTCCTACGAGCAGTACTTC
D: TRBD2; V: TRBV7-6; length: 18; J: TRBJ2-2; size: .; CDR3: CASSHRASGGPNTGELFF; DNA: TGTGCCAGCAGCCATCGGGCTAGCGGGGGGCCAAACACCGGGGAGCTGTTTTTT
D: .; V: TRBV7-6; length: 14; J: TRBJ2-5; size: .; CDR3: CASSLSGRGETQYF; DNA: TGTGCCAGCAGCTTATCAGGGAGGGGGGAGACCCAGTACTTC
D: .; V: TRBV27; length: 14; J: TRBJ2-7; size: .; CDR3: CASSLRRADYEQYF; DNA: TGTGCCAGCAGTTTACGCAGGGCGGATTACGAGCAGTACTTC
D: TRBD2; V: TRBV28; length: 16; J: TRBJ2-5; size: .; CDR3: CASSFRTSGRGETQYF; DNA: TGTGCCAGCAGTTTTCGGACTAGCGGGAGGGGAGAGACCCAGTACTTC
D: .; V: TRBV5-1; length: 16; J: TRBJ2-1; size: .; CDR3: CASRMIATGLNNEQFF; DNA: TGCGCCAGCAGAATGATAGCGACCGGGTTGAACAATGAGCAGTTCTTC
D: TRBD2; V: TRBV7-2; length: 19; J: TRBJ2-1; size: .; CDR3: CASSPRGLAGGSRSNEQFF; DNA: TGTGCCAGCAGCCCCAGGGGTCTAGCGGGGGGTTCTAGGAGCAATGAGCAGTTCTTC
D: TRBD1; V: TRBV15; length: 13; J: TRBJ1-1; size: .; CDR3: CATSKDRPTEAFF; DNA: TGTGCCACCAGCAAGGACAGGCCGACTGAAGCTTTCTTT
D: .; V: TRBV3-1/TRBV3-2; length: 13; J: TRBJ2-7; size: .; CDR3: CASSQAGTYEQYF; DNA: TGTGCCAGCAGCCAAGCAGGGACCTACGAGCAGTACTTC
D: TRBD2; V: TRBV28; length: 16; J: TRBJ2-1; size: .; CDR3: CASSRLSGRALNEQFF; DNA: TGTGCCAGCAGCCGACTTAGCGGGAGGGCCCTCAATGAGCAGTTCTTC
D: TRBD2; V: TRBV4-1; length: 17; J: TRBJ2-7; size: .; CDR3: CASSQGLAGSLSYEQYF; DNA: TGCGCCAGCAGCCAGGGACTAGCGGGATCCCTTTCCTACGAGCAGTACTTC
D: .; V: TRBV2; length: 13; J: TRBJ2-7; size: few; CDR3: CASSAGRGYEQYF; DNA: TGTGCCAGCAGTGCCGGGAGAGGTTACGAGCAGTACTTC
D: TRBD2; V: TRBV7-6; length: 15; J: TRBJ2-3; size: .; CDR3: CASSLGGRNTDTQYF; DNA: TGTGCCAGCAGCCTCGGGGGGAGAAACACAGATACGCAGTATTTT
D: .; V: TRBV7-9; length: 12; J: TRBJ1-2; size: .; CDR3: CASSLESMGYTF; DNA: TGTGCCAGCAGCTTAGAGTCTATGGGCTACACCTTC
D: TRBD1; V: TRBV6-6; length: 16; J: TRBJ1-3; size: .; CDR3: CASSKGTGSSGNTIYF; DNA: TGTGCCAGCAGTAAGGGGACAGGGAGTTCTGGAAACACCATATATTTT
D: .; V: TRBV11-2; length: 12; J: TRBJ2-1; size: .; CDR3: CASSSQGNEQFF; DNA: TGTGCCAGCAGCTCGCAGGGCAATGAGCAGTTCTTC
D: TRBD1; V: TRBV6-4; length: 14; J: TRBJ1-2; size: .; CDR3: CASSDVGTDSGYTF; DNA: TGTGCCAGCAGTGACGTCGGGACAGACTCTGGCTACACCTTC
D: .; V: TRBV6-1; length: 15; J: TRBJ1-6; size: .; CDR3: CASSEATNGNSPLHF; DNA: TGTGCCAGCAGTGAAGCGACAAACGGTAATTCACCCCTCCACTTT
D: .; V: TRBV18; length: 15; J: TRBJ1-4; size: .; CDR3: CASSPPTGSNEKLFF; DNA: TGTGCCAGCTCACCACCGACAGGCTCTAATGAAAAACTGTTTTTT
D: TRBD1; V: TRBV10-2; length: 15; J: TRBJ2-2; size: once; CDR3: CASSTGTGHTGELFF; DNA: TGCGCCAGCAGTACCGGGACAGGGCACACCGGGGAGCTGTTTTTT
D: TRBD2; V: TRBV29-1; length: 14; J: TRBJ2-4; size: once; CDR3: CSVSTSSAKNIQYF; DNA: TGCAGCGTTTCGACTAGCTCGGCCAAAAACATTCAGTACTTC
D: TRBD1; V: TRBV14; length: 14; J: TRBJ1-4; size: once; CDR3: CASSYRGSSEKLFF; DNA: TGTGCCAGCAGTTACAGGGGATCGAGCGAAAAACTGTTTTTT
D: .; V: TRBV5-4; length: 19; J: TRBJ2-6; size: .; CDR3: CASSGMGGQLLSGANVLTF; DNA: TGTGCCAGCAGCGGGATGGGTGGACAGTTACTCTCTGGGGCCAACGTCCTGACTTTC
D: TRBD1; V: TRBV19; length: 16; J: TRBJ2-7; size: .; CDR3: CASSITGTGGFYEQYF; DNA: TGTGCCAGTAGTATAACCGGGACAGGGGGCTTCTACGAGCAGTACTTC
D: TRBD1; V: TRBV19; length: 17; J: TRBJ1-1; size: .; CDR3: CASSIARDRRMNTEAFF; DNA: TGTGCCAGTAGTATAGCCCGGGACAGGAGGATGAACACTGAAGCTTTCTTT
D: .; V: TRBV9; length: 17; J: TRBJ2-6; size: .; CDR3: CASSWGLSGPGANVLTF; DNA: TGTGCCAGCAGCTGGGGACTCTCTGGGCCTGGGGCCAACGTCCTGACTTTC
D: TRBD1; V: TRBV28; length: 13; J: TRBJ1-5; size: .; CDR3: CASWDSSNQPQHF; DNA: TGTGCCAGCTGGGACAGCAGCAATCAGCCCCAGCATTTT
D: TRBD2; V: TRBV10-3; length: 17; J: TRBJ2-3; size: .; CDR3: CATLVAGGMLGTDTQYF; DNA: TGTGCCACGCTAGTAGCGGGGGGGATGCTCGGCACAGATACGCAGTATTTT
D: TRBD1; V: TRBV11-2; length: 16; J: TRBJ1-1; size: .; CDR3: CASSFPTGGRFTEAFF; DNA: TGTGCCAGCAGCTTTCCGACAGGGGGCCGTTTCACTGAAGCTTTCTTT
D: .; V: TRBV4-1; length: 13; J: TRBJ1-5; size: few; CDR3: CASGRQPDQPQHF; DNA: TGCGCCAGCGGAAGACAGCCCGATCAGCCCCAGCATTTT
D: TRBD2; V: TRBV2; length: 15; J: TRBJ2-2; size: .; CDR3: CASSGRGVSGGELFF; DNA: TGTGCCAGCAGTGGGCGGGGGGTCTCAGGCGGGGAGCTGTTTTTT
D: TRBD1; V: TRBV5-1; length: 15; J: TRBJ1-3; size: .; CDR3: CASSTWTGSGNTIYF; DNA: TGCGCCAGCAGCACGTGGACAGGCTCTGGAAACACCATATATTTT
D: TRBD2; V: TRBV19; length: 14; J: TRBJ2-1; size: .; CDR3: CASSSSGSVNEQFF; DNA: TGTGCCAGTAGCTCTAGCGGGAGCGTGAATGAGCAGTTCTTC
D: TRBD1; V: TRBV28; length: 16; J: TRBJ2-7; size: .; CDR3: CASSLGTGATPYEQYF; DNA: TGTGCCAGCAGTCTCGGGACAGGGGCAACCCCATACGAGCAGTACTTC
D: .; V: TRBV4-1; length: 14; J: TRBJ2-3; size: .; CDR3: CASSDSPVVDTQYF; DNA: TGCGCCAGCAGCGACAGCCCTGTGGTCGATACGCAGTATTTT
D: TRBD1; V: TRBV19; length: 14; J: TRBJ2-7; size: .; CDR3: CASSQTGDSYEQYF; DNA: TGTGCCAGTAGCCAGACAGGGGACTCCTACGAGCAGTACTTC
D: .; V: TRBV7-2; length: 14; J: TRBJ1-2; size: few; CDR3: CASSFLGGGYGYTF; DNA: TGTGCCAGCAGCTTCCTCGGGGGTGGCTATGGCTACACCTTC
D: TRBD1; V: TRBV5-4; length: 15; J: TRBJ1-6; size: .; CDR3: CASRSGTGIDSPLHF; DNA: TGTGCCAGCAGATCCGGGACAGGGATAGATTCACCCCTCCACTTT
D: .; V: TRBV28; length: 17; J: TRBJ1-1; size: .; CDR3: CASTPLRGTIMNTEAFF; DNA: TGTGCCAGCACCCCGCTCAGGGGCACAATCATGAACACTGAAGCTTTCTTT
D: TRBD2; V: TRBV5-1; length: 17; J: TRBJ2-3; size: .; CDR3: CASSLYLAGTSTDTQYF; DNA: TGCGCCAGCAGCTTGTACCTAGCGGGAACTAGCACAGATACGCAGTATTTT
D: .; V: TRBV21-1; length: 14; J: TRBJ1-2; size: once; CDR3: CASSPGTPNYGYTF; DNA: TGTGCCAGCAGCCCCGGGACACCAAACTATGGCTACACCTTC
D: TRBD1; V: TRBV7-2; length: 16; J: TRBJ1-6; size: .; CDR3: CASSPGTGGYNSPLHF; DNA: TGTGCCAGCAGTCCCGGGACAGGGGGATATAATTCACCCCTCCACTTT